The 17 T cell receptor beta chains in this list originate from one sample, sequenced in a study of blood T cell repertoires in COVID-19. Some clones are missing from TCRdb's copy, which holds only in-frame ones; the method was immunoSEQ multiplex PCR. The sample carries 200,000 or so clones, about nine tenths recorded once. The sequencing input was PBMCs or T cells enriched from blood (not recorded which). Receptors were obtained from a man aged 25 to 40 in a cohort exposed to, infected with or recovered from COVID-19 (not recorded which).

V gene TRBV9 combines with J gene TRBJ2-2; 7 nucleotides align to TRBD2. V lost 3 bases to trimming and J lost 0 bases; unmatched junction nucleotides: 5. The germline gives CDR1 SGDLS, CDR2 YYNGEE. CDR3 size: 16 residues. CDR3 DNA sequence: TGTGCCAGCAGCGCGAGAGCGGGGTCGAACACCGGGGAGCTGTTTTTT. Protein: CASSARAGSNTGELFF.

The chain's CDR3 is CASRQTLGLYTF. CDR3 coding DNA: TGTGCCAGCAGGCAAACTTTGGGGCTCTACACCTTC. The rearrangement joins TRBV27 to TRBJ1-2; TRBD1 might be the D (5 bases). Germline V gene data show CDR1 as MNHEY and CDR2 as SMNVEV (reference sequence). The germline V and J ends were trimmed by 6 bases and 10 bases, with 15 bases remaining between them. CDR3 length: 12 residues.

V is TRBV6-5 and J is TRBJ2-7, with D possibly being TRBD1 (6 bases). The V end lost 7 bases, the J end lost 1 base, and 14 bases lay between the germline ends. CDR3 size: 14 residues. CDR1 is MNHEY and CDR2 is SVGAGI in the germline V gene. CDR3 loop: CASKIRDISYEQYF. DNA for the CDR3: TGTGCCAGCAAAATACGGGACATTTCCTACGAGCAGTACTTC.

The V gene is TRBV5-6, the J gene TRBJ2-3; no clear D. V lost 4 bases and J lost 5, with 5 bases in between. CDR1 and CDR2 (germline): SGHDT, YYEEEE. The CDR3 consists of 11 residues. The DNA of the CDR3 is TGTGCCAGCAGCCGCGAAGATACGCAGTATTTT. Its protein is CASSREDTQYF.

V usage is TRBV14 and J usage is TRBJ2-2; TRBD2 aligns across 7 bases. Trimming removed 6 bases from V and 6 bases from J; junction bases left unmatched: 1. CDR3 length: 12 amino acids. Looked up from germline, CDR1 is SGHDN and CDR2 is FVKESK. The CDR3 spells CASRRGAGELFF. As DNA, the CDR3 is TGTGCCAGCAGACGGGGGGCCGGGGAGCTGTTTTTT.

The chain joins TRBV6-6 to TRBJ1-4; D perhaps matches TRBD1 (6 bases). Germline V CDR1 and CDR2: MNHNY, SVGAGI (reference sequence). CDR3 length equals 14 residues. Trimming stripped 2 bases from V and 4 bases from J, with 8 bases between. The CDR3 bases are TGTGCCAGCAGTTACAGGGACATTAATGAAAAACTGTTTTTT. Residues: CASSYRDINEKLFF.

CDR3 region: CASSEVGGWVSYNEQFF. The CDR3, as DNA: TGTGCCAGCAGTGAAGTCGGCGGCTGGGTTTCATACAATGAGCAGTTCTTC. The V call is TRBV6-1, the J call TRBJ2-1; D is undetermined. This CDR3 has 17 amino acids. Germline CDR1 reads MNHNS; CDR2 reads SASEGT. Trimming took 1 base from V and 4 from J, leaving 17 bases between them.

Only a few counts were recorded for this clone. V is TRBV2 and J is TRBJ2-7; D is undetermined. Trimming stripped 4 bases from V and 2 bases from J, with 6 bases between. This CDR3 spans 12 amino acids. CDR1 is SNHLY and CDR2 is FYNNEI in the germline V gene. CDR3 sequence: CASSAPAYEQYF. The CDR3 nucleotides are TGTGCCAGCAGTGCCCCGGCCTACGAGCAGTACTTC.

The chain employs TRBV6-5 and TRBJ1-2; TRBD1 might be the D (5 bases). V was shortened by 6 bases and J by 4 bases, with 12 bases between the two germline ends. The V gene's germline CDR1 is MNHEY and CDR2 SVGAGI. The CDR3 has 13 amino acids. Written as DNA, the CDR3 is TGTGCCAGCAGAGTGGGCAGGGCCTATGGCTACACCTTC. Protein sequence: CASRVGRAYGYTF.

The chain combines TRBV19 with TRBJ1-2; 8 bases align to TRBD1. CDR1 LNHDA and CDR2 SQIVND come from the germline V gene (reference sequence). Germline trimming cut 3 bases from V and 8 bases from J; bases unmatched to any gene: 8. The CDR3 runs to 14 residues. CDR3 nucleotide sequence: TGTGCCAGTAGTATCCCCCGGGCAGGGGGCGGCTACACCTTC. Amino acids: CASSIPRAGGGYTF.

The chain carries TRBV7-2 and TRBJ2-7; tentative D call: TRBD2 (6 bases). The CDR3 is 14 amino acids. The V end was cut by 5 bases, the J end by 5 bases, with 16 bases between. The germline CDR1 and CDR2 sequences are SGHTA and FQGNSA. DNA for the CDR3: TGTGCCAGCAGCCTGGGTCGAGGGGAGGACGAGCAGTACTTC. Protein: CASSLGRGEDEQYF.

Notes on this clone: Germline is not matched at one junction end, which may reflect a read error. The CDR3 here is CASSLSAGGLGGF. The CDR3 DNA is TGTGCCAGCAGTTTGTCTGCCGGGGGGCTCGGAGGCTTC. The chain uses TRBV28 and TRBJ2-7, with D possibly TRBD2 on 7 matching bases. CDR1 and CDR2 (germline): MDHEN, SYDVKM. The CDR3 sequence is 13 residues long. Looking up the rest from reference TRBV28 and TRBJ2-7 gives the full variable domain: DVKVTQSSRYLVKRTGEKVFLECVQDMDHENMFWYRQDPGLGLRLIYFSYDVKMKEKGDIPEGYSVSREKKERFSLILESASTNQTSMYLCASSLSAGGLGGFGPGTRLTVT.

The J gene is TRBJ2-7, the V gene TRBV29-1; 9 nucleotides match TRBD1. In germline, CDR1 is SQVTM, CDR2 ANQGSEA. The CDR3 length is 14 residues. Trimming cost V 5 bases and J 4 bases; bases outside gene matches: 9. The CDR3 spells CSVLLRDRVYEQYF. The CDR3 coding sequence is TGCAGCGTTCTCCTCCGGGACAGGGTGTACGAGCAGTACTTC.

The chain couples TRBV3-1 (or the pseudogene TRBV3-2) to TRBJ2-2, with D unclear. This CDR3 contains 17 residues. In germline, CDR1 is LGHDT, CDR2 YNNKEL (reference sequence). The germline V and J ends were trimmed by 4 bases and 0 bases, with 15 bases remaining between them. CDR3 nucleotide sequence: TGTGCCAGCAGCCCCTCGGCGCCGCAGGCGAACACCGGGGAGCTGTTTTTT. Translated, it gives CASSPSAPQANTGELFF.

V and J are TRBV6-2 or TRBV6-3 and TRBJ1-6, with 8 bases identical to TRBD1. CDR1 is MNHEY, CDR2 SVGEGT, per germline. This CDR3 is built from 15 residues. The V segment lost 5 bases and the J segment 9 bases; nucleotides outside the gene matches: 9. The CDR3 sequence: CASSARQGKSSPLHF. The CDR3 coding sequence is TGTGCCAGCAGTGCCCGACAGGGGAAATCTTCACCCCTCCACTTT.

The chain combines TRBV28 with TRBJ1-1; 9 bases are a match to TRBD1. CDR3 size: 14 residues. The germline gives CDR1 MDHEN, CDR2 SYDVKM. J gave up 4 bases and V 6 bases, and 6 bases lay outside the gene matches. The CDR3 spells CASRGQGGITEAFF. In nucleotides, the CDR3 is TGTGCCAGCAGGGGACAGGGTGGAATCACTGAAGCTTTCTTT.

The rearrangement uses TRBV28 and TRBJ1-1; D not certain. V was clipped by 6 bases and J by 1 base, with 9 bases between them. This CDR3 is 13 amino acids long. Germline V gene data show CDR1 as MDHEN and CDR2 as SYDVKM. CDR3 region: CASRSVENTEAFF. CDR3 in DNA: TGTGCCAGCAGGTCTGTAGAGAACACTGAAGCTTTCTTT.